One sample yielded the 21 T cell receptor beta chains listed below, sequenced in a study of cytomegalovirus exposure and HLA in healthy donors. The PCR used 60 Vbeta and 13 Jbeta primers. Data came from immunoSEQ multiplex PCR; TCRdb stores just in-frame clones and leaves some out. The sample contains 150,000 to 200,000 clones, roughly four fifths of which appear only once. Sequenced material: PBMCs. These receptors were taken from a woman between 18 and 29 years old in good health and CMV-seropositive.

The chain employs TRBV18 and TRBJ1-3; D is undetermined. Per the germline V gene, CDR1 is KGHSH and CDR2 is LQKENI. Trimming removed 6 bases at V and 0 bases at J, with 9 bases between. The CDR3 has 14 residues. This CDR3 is CASSIRDSGNTIYF. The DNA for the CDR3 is TGTGCCAGCTCCATCCGAGACTCTGGAAACACCATATATTTT.

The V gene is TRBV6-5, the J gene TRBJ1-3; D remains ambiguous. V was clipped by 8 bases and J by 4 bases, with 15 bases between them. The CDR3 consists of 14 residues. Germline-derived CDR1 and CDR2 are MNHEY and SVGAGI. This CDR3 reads CASPMRVGGNTIYF. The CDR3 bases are TGTGCCAGCCCAATGAGGGTCGGGGGAAACACCATATATTTT.

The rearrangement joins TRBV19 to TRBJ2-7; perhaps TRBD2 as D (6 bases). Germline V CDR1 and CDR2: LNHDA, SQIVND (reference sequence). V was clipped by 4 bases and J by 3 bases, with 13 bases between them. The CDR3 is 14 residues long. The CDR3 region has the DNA TGTGCCAGTAGTACGAGGGACGGGAGCTACGAGCAGTACTTC. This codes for CASSTRDGSYEQYF. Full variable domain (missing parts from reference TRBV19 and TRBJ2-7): DGGITQSPKYLFRKEGQNVTLSCEQNLNHDAMYWYRQDPGQGLRLIYYSQIVNDFQKGDIAEGYSVSREKKESFPLTVTSAQKNPTAFYLCASSTRDGSYEQYFGPGTRLTVT.

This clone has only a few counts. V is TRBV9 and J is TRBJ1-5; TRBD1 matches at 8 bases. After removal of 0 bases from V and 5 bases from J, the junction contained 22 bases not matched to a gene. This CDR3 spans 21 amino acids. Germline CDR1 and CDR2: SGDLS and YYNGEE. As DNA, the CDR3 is TGTGCCAGCAGCGTAGAGAGTACCCTCCGCTGCGGACAGGGTAAGGATCAGCCCCAGCATTTT. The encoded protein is CASSVESTLRCGQGKDQPQHF.

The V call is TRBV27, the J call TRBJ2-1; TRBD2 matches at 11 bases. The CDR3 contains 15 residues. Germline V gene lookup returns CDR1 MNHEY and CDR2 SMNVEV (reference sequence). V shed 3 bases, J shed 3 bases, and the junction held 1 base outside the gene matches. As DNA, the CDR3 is TGTGCCAGCAGTTTGGGACTAGCGGACTACAATGAGCAGTTCTTC. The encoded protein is CASSLGLADYNEQFF.

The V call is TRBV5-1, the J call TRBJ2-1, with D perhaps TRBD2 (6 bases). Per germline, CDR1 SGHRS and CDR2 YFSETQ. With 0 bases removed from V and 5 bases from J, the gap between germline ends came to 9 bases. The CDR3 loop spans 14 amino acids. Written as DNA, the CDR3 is TGCGCCAGCAGCTTGGCGGGGGTTGACAATGAGCAGTTCTTC. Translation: CASSLAGVDNEQFF.

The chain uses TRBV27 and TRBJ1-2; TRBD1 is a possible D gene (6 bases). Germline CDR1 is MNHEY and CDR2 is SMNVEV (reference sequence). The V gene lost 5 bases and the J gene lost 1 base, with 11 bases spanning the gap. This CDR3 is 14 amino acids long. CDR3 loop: CASSGKGVNYGYTF. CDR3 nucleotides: TGTGCCAGCAGTGGAAAGGGGGTTAACTATGGCTACACCTTC.

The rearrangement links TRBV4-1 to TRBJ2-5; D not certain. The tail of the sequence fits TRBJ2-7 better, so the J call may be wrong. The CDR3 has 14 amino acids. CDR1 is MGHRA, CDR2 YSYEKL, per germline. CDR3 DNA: TGCGCCAGCAGCCAAGAGTTTAGCCGCTACGAGCAGTACTTC. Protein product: CASSQEFSRYEQYF.

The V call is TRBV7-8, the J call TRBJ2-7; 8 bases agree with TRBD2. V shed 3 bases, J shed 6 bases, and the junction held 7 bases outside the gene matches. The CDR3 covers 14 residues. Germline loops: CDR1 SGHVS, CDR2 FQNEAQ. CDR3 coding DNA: TGTGCCAGCAGCTTCGTCGCGGGGGGATCCGAGCAGTACTTC. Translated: CASSFVAGGSEQYF. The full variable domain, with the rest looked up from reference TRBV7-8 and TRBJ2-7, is GAGVSQSPRYKVAKRGQDVALRCDPISGHVSLFWYQQALGQGPEFLTYFQNEAQLDKSGLPSDRFFAERPEGSVSTLKIQRTQQEDSAVYLCASSFVAGGSEQYFGPGTRLTVT.

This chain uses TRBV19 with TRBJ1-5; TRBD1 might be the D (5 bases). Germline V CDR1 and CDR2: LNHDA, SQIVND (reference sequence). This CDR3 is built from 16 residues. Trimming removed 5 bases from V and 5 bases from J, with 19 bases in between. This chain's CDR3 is CASSRSGGRLDQPQHF. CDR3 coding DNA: TGTGCCAGTAGTCGATCCGGGGGGAGACTGGATCAGCCCCAGCATTTT.

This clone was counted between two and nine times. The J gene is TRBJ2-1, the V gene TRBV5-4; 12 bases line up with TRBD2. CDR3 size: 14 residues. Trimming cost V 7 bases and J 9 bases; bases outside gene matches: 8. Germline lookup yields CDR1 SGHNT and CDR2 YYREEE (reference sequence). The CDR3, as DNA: TGTGCCAGCGAGAGACTAGCGGGGGATCGTGAGCAGTTCTTC. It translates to CASERLAGDREQFF.

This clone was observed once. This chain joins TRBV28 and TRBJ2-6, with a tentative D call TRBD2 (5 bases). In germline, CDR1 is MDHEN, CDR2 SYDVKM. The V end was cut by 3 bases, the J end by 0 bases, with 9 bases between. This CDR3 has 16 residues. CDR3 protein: CASSLRAFSGANVLTF. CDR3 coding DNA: TGTGCCAGCAGTTTGCGGGCCTTCTCTGGGGCCAACGTCCTGACTTTC.

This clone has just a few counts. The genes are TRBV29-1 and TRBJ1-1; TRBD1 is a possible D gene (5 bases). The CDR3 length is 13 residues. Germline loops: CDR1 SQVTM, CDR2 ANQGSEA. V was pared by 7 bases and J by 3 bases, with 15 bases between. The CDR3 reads CSAPGLGDTEAFF. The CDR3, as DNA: TGCAGCGCCCCGGGACTGGGGGACACTGAAGCTTTCTTT.

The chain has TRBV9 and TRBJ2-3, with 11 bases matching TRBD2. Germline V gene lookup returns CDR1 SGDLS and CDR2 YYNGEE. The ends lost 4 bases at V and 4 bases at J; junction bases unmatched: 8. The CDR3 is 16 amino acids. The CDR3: CASSTLAGGGADTQYF. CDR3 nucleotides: TGTGCCAGCAGCACCCTAGCGGGGGGAGGCGCAGATACGCAGTATTTT.

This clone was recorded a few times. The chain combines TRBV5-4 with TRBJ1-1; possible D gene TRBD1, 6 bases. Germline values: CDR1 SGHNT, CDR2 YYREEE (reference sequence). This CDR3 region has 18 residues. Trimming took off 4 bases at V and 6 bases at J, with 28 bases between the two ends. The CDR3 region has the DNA TGTGCCAGCAGCCTTTTCTCCTCTTGGACAGAGGGGGTCCCTGAAGCTTTCTTT. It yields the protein CASSLFSSWTEGVPEAFF.

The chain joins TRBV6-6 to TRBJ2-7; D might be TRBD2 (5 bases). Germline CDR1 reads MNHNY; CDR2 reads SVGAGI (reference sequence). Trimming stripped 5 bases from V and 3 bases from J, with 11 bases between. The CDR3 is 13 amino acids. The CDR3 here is CASSPRLYYEQYF. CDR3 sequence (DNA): TGTGCCAGCAGTCCCCGACTATACTACGAGCAGTACTTC.

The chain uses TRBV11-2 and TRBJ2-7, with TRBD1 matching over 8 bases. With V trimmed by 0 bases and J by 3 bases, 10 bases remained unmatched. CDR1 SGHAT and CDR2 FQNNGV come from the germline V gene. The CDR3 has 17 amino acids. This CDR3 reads CASSLDGGQGLLYEQYF. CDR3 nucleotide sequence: TGTGCCAGCAGCTTAGATGGAGGACAGGGTCTCCTCTACGAGCAGTACTTC.

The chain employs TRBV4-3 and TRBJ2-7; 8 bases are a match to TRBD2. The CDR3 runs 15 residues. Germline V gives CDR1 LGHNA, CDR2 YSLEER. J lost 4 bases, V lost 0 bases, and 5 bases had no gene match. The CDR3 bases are TGCGCCAGCAGCCAAGATTCGGGGGGGATTTACGAGCAGTACTTC. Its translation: CASSQDSGGIYEQYF.

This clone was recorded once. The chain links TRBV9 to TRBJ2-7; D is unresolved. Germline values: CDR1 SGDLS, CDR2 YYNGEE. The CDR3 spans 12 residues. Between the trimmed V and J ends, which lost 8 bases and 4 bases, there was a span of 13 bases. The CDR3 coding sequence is TGTGCCAGACATGAGCGAGCGTACGAGCAGTACTTC. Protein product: CARHERAYEQYF.

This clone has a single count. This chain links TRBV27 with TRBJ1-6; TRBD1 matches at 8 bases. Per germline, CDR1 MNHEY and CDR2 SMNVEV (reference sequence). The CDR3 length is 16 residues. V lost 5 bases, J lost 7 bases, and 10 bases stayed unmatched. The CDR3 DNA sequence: TGTGCCAGCAGTGCGGACAGGGTTCCGGGGAATTCACCCCTCCACTTT. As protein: CASSADRVPGNSPLHF.

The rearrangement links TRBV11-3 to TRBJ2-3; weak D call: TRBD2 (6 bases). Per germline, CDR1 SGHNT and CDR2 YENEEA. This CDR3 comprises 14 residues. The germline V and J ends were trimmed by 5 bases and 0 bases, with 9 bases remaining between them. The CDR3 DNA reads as TGTGCCAGCAGCCCCGGGACTAGCACAGATACGCAGTATTTT. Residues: CASSPGTSTDTQYF.